The 18 T cell receptor beta chains reported below all come from one sample, sequenced in a study of regulatory T cells in long-lasting Graves disease. Stated time point: newly diagnosed GD, antithyroid drugs for less than 3 months. The TCR library was made from RNA that had been extracted from PBMCs in TRIzol. In building TCR beta libraries, iRepertoire HTBI primers were used together with Arm-PCR of CDR3 regions. MiXCR, applied by TCRdb to the multiplex PCR reads, yields one record per CDR3 protein. The sample includes about 430,000 distinct CDR3 sequences, over 14% seen only once; the top ten take approximately 8%. These data were also filed under a second study, of T cells in Graves' hyperthyroidism and ophthalmopathy.

The material sequenced was peripheral blood mononuclear cells (PBMCs), taken at new diagnosis, from a patient treated with antithyroid drugs. Receptors were obtained from a woman aged 40 to 50 with Graves disease.

This clonotype was seen ten or more times. Given a much more abundant clone one base away, this may be a read error. The CDR3 is CASSVVGDNEQFF. CDR3 nucleotides: TGTGCCAGCAGCGTAGTAGGCGATAATGAGCAGTTCTTC. V is TRBV9 and J is TRBJ2-1; D is undetermined. Per the germline V gene, CDR1 is SGDLS and CDR2 is YYNGEE. The ends were cut back, 0 bases at V and 7 bases at J, with 8 bases in the middle. This CDR3 has 13 residues.

The sample holds many counts of this clonotype. This chain links TRBV19 with TRBJ2-3, with 11 bases matching TRBD2. Germline-derived CDR1 and CDR2 are LNHDA and SQIVND (reference sequence). The trim removed 6 bases at V and 5 bases at J, leaving 7 bases unmatched. There are 15 residues in the CDR3. CDR3 nucleotide sequence: TGTGCCAGTAGGCGTAAACTAGCGGGAGAAGATACGCAGTATTTT. It codes for CASRRKLAGEDTQYF.

Comments on this clonotype: Given a much more abundant clone one base away, this may be a read error. The CDR3 carries no conserved terminal phenylalanine or tryptophan, so it likely arises from a read error. V is TRBV28 and J is TRBJ2-7; 8 nucleotides agree with TRBD2. The CDR3 consists of 14 residues. The V gene end was trimmed by 6 bases and the J gene end by 1 base; junction bases not matched to a gene: 5. The germline V gene has CDR1 MDHEN and CDR2 SYDVKM. The CDR3 DNA reads TGTGCCAGCAGCCCAGCGGGAGAGTCCTACGAGCAGTACTCC. It encodes CASSPAGESYEQYS.

V is TRBV20-1 and J is TRBJ1-1; TRBD1 matches 7 bases. J gave up 0 bases and V 3 bases, and 16 bases lay outside the gene matches. This CDR3 comprises 18 residues. The germline V gene encodes CDR1 DFQATT and CDR2 SNEGSKA (reference sequence). CDR3 in DNA: TGCAGTGCTAGTCCCGATCACAGGGGAAGGATCATGAACACTGAAGCTTTCTTT. Its protein product is CSASPDHRGRIMNTEAFF.

In this sample, this clonotype turned up once. This clone may be a read error of a much larger clone one base away. The chain links TRBV15 to TRBJ1-5; D is possibly TRBD1 (6 bases). V shed 0 bases and J shed 7 bases, with 13 bases lying between them. The CDR3 covers 15 residues. Looked up from germline, CDR1 is LNHNV and CDR2 is YYDKDF (reference sequence). CDR3 sequence: CATSRERQGSQPQHF. CDR3 DNA sequence: TGTGCCACCAGCAGAGAACGGCAGGGGAGCCAGCCCCAGCATTTT. The variable domain in full, completed from reference TRBV15 and TRBJ1-5, reads DAMVIQNPRYQVTQFGKPVTLSCSQTLNHNVMYWYQQKSSQAPKLLFHYYDKDFNNEADTPDNFQSRRPNTSFCFLDIRSPGLGDTAMYLCATSRERQGSQPQHFGDGTRLSIL.

This sequence joins TRBV11-3 and TRBJ1-1; the D is unclear. CDR1 and CDR2 (germline): SGHNT, YENEEA. The CDR3 spans 13 residues. Trimming shortened V by 7 bases and J by 3 bases, and 12 bases separated the two germline ends. The DNA of the CDR3 is TGTGCCAGCACCGATGGTGGGTACACTGAAGCTTTCTTT. This encodes CASTDGGYTEAFF. Variable domain in full (rest from reference TRBV11-3 and TRBJ1-1): EAGVVQSPRYKIIEKKQPVAFWCNPISGHNTLYWYLQNLGQGPELLIRYENEEAVDDSQLPKDRFSAERLKGVDSTLKIQPAELGDSAVYLCASTDGGYTEAFFGQGTRLTVV.

This clonotype has just one count. CDR3 DNA sequence: TGCGCCAGCAGCGCGGGGGCAGGGGTGGCGACAGATACGCAGTATTTT. Amino acid sequence: CASSAGAGVATDTQYF. The chain employs TRBV5-1 and TRBJ2-3, with TRBD2 as a possible D gene (7 bases). V was pared by 4 bases and J by 3 bases, with 18 bases between. From germline, CDR1 is SGHRS and CDR2 YFSETQ. The CDR3 runs to 16 residues.

This clonotype came up many times. The chain employs TRBV28 and TRBJ1-2; D ambiguous. Germline V gene data show CDR1 as MDHEN and CDR2 as SYDVKM. The V and J ends lost 5 bases and 8 bases respectively, with 18 bases between them. CDR3 length: 14 residues. CDR3 sequence reads: CASSLRQSYRGYTF. Written as DNA, the CDR3 is TGTGCCAGCAGTCTCCGCCAGAGCTATAGGGGCTACACCTTC.

This clonotype was counted between two and nine times. The chain links TRBV4-1 to TRBJ2-7; perhaps TRBD2 as D (6 bases). Germline V lookup: CDR1 MGHRA, CDR2 YSYEKL. The V end was cut by 2 bases, the J end by 3 bases, with 17 bases between. The CDR3 runs 16 residues. CDR3 nucleotide sequence: TGCGCCAGCAGCCAATCATTGGGAGGAGGGAGCTACGAGCAGTACTTC. Protein: CASSQSLGGGSYEQYF.

The V and J genes are TRBV5-1 and TRBJ2-1; the match to TRBD1 covers 8 bases. The V segment lost 5 bases and the J segment 6 bases; nucleotides outside the gene matches: 7. The germline gives CDR1 SGHRS, CDR2 YFSETQ. The CDR3 is 14 amino acids. The CDR3 is CASRTGAMSNEQFF. The DNA of the CDR3 is TGCGCCAGCAGGACAGGGGCCATGAGCAATGAGCAGTTCTTC.

This clonotype occurred many times. This chain uses TRBV7-9 with TRBJ2-7; 9 nucleotides align to TRBD2. The CDR3 has 16 residues. CDR1 SEHNR and CDR2 FQNEAQ come from the germline V gene (reference sequence). The trim removed 1 base at V and 6 bases at J, leaving 10 bases unmatched. In nucleotides, the CDR3 is TGTGCCAGCAGCTTAGAGCTACTAGCGGGTCTCGGCGAGCAGTACTTC. Its translation: CASSLELLAGLGEQYF.

This rearrangement joins TRBV7-9 to TRBJ2-1, with 11 bases fitting TRBD2. Per the germline V gene, CDR1 is SEHNR and CDR2 is FQNEAQ (reference sequence). V gave up 4 bases and J gave up 3 bases; unmatched junction bases: 8. The CDR3 spans 17 residues. CDR3 sequence: CASSSSGLAGLYNEQFF. The CDR3 nucleotides are TGTGCCAGCAGCTCCTCAGGACTAGCGGGCCTCTACAATGAGCAGTTCTTC.

This clonotype was found many times. V is TRBV28 and J is TRBJ2-1, with a possible D match to TRBD2 (5 bases). Trimming took 2 bases from V and 2 from J, leaving 13 bases between them. Germline V gene lookup returns CDR1 MDHEN and CDR2 SYDVKM. The CDR3 contains 16 residues. This chain's CDR3 is CASSLPSTNPYNEQFF. The CDR3 DNA follows: TGTGCCAGCAGTTTACCTTCGACTAACCCCTACAATGAGCAGTTCTTC.

This clonotype was seen ten or more times. The V call is TRBV15, the J call TRBJ2-1, with unresolved D. The V end lost 0 bases, the J end lost 15 bases, and 12 bases lay between the germline ends. The V gene's germline CDR1 is LNHNV and CDR2 YYDKDF (reference sequence). This CDR3 has 12 amino acids. The CDR3 loop is CATSRDRGDAFF. As DNA, the CDR3 is TGTGCCACCAGCAGAGATAGAGGAGACGCGTTCTTC.

Ten or more counts support this clonotype. The V and J genes are TRBV19 and TRBJ2-2; D gene ambiguous. CDR3 length: 13 amino acids. V lost 5 bases, J lost 4 bases, and 8 bases lay in between. Germline CDR1 LNHDA, CDR2 SQIVND (reference sequence). DNA for the CDR3: TGTGCCAGTAGTTTTCATGGCACCGGGGAGCTGTTTTTT. Protein sequence: CASSFHGTGELFF.

The rearrangement joins TRBV11-2 to TRBJ2-2; no definite D call. CDR1 is SGHAT and CDR2 is FQNNGV in the germline V gene. Trimming stripped 3 bases from V and 1 base from J, with 9 bases between. There are 15 residues in the CDR3. The CDR3 bases are TGTGCCAGCAGCTTGGAAACGGTGAACACCGGGGAGCTGTTTTTT. Its protein is CASSLETVNTGELFF.

This clonotype appeared many times. The chain carries TRBV7-2 and TRBJ2-3; 8 bases match TRBD2. This CDR3 is 14 amino acids long. Trimming removed 7 bases from V and 5 bases from J; junction bases left unmatched: 8. Germline V gene sequence: CDR1 SGHTA, CDR2 FQGNSA. CDR3 protein: CASKLAARKDTQYF. DNA for the CDR3: TGTGCCAGCAAACTAGCGGCCCGCAAAGATACGCAGTATTTT. Full variable domain (remainder filled in from reference TRBV7-2 and TRBJ2-3): GAGVSQSPSNKVTEKGKDVELRCDPISGHTALYWYRQSLGQGLEFLIYFQGNSAPDKSGLPSDRFSAERTGGSVSTLTIQRTQQEDSAVYLCASKLAARKDTQYFGPGTRLTVL.

As for this clonotype: With a much larger clone just one base away, this may be a read error. The V gene is TRBV28, the J gene TRBJ2-2; 8 bases map to TRBD2. V was clipped by 3 bases and J by 2 bases; unmatched bases: 11. Germline V CDR1 and CDR2: MDHEN, SYDVKM. The CDR3 spans 18 residues. The CDR3 coding sequence is TGTGCCAGCAGTTTTTCCCTTAGCGGGGTTCTCAACACCGGGGAGCTGTTTTTT. Translating gives CASSFSLSGVLNTGELFF.